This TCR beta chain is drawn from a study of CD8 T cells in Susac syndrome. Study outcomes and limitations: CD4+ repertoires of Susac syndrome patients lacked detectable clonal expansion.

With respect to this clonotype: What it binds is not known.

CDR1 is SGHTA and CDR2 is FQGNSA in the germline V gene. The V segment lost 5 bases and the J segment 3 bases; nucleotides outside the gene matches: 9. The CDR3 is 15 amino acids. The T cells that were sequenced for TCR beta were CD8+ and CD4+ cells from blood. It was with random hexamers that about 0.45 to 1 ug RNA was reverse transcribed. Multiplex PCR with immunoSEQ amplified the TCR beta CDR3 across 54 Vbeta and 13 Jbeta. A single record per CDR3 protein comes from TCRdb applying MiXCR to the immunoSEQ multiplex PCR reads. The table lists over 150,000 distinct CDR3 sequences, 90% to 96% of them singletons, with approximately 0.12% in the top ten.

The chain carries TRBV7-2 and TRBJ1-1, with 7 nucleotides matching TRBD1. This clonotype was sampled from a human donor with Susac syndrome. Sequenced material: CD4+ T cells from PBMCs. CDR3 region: CASSTGQIPDTEAFF. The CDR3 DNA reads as TGTGCCAGCAGCACGGGACAGATCCCGGACACTGAAGCTTTCTTT.